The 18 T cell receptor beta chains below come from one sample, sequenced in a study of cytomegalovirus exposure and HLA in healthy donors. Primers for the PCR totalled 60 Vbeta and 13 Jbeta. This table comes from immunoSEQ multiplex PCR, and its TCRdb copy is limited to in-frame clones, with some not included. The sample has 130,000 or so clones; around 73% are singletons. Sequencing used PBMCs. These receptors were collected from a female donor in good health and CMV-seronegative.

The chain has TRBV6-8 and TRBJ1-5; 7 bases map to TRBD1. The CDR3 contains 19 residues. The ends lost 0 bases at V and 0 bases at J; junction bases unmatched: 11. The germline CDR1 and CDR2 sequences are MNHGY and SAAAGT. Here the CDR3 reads CASSYSHRGTQDSNQPQHF. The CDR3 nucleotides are TGTGCCAGCAGTTACTCTCACAGGGGCACCCAAGATAGCAATCAGCCCCAGCATTTT.

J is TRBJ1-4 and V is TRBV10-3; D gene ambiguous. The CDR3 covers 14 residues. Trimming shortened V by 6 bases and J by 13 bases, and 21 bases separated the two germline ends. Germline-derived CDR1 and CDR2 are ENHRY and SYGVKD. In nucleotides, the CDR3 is TGTGCCATCAGACAGAGTGAGTCCGGCGTTGGACTGTTTTTT. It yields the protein CAIRQSESGVGLFF.

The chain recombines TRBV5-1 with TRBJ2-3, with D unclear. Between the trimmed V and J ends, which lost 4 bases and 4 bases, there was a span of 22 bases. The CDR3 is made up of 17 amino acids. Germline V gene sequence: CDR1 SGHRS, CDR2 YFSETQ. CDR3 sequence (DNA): TGCGCCAGCAGCCCCTACGCCCACCTCACCAACCCAGATACGCAGTATTTT. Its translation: CASSPYAHLTNPDTQYF.

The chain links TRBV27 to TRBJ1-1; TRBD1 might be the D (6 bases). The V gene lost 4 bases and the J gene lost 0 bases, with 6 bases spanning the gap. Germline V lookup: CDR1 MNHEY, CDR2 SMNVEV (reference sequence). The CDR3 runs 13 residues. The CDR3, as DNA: TGTGCCAGCAGTTGGACAGTGAACACTGAAGCTTTCTTT. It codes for CASSWTVNTEAFF.

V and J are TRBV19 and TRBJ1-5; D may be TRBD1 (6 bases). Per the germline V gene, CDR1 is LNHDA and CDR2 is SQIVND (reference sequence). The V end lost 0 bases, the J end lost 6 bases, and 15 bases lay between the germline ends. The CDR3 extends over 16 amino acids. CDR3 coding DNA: TGTGCCAGTAGTATAGATCGATTGGGAGGGGGTCAGCCCCAGCATTTT. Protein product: CASSIDRLGGGQPQHF.

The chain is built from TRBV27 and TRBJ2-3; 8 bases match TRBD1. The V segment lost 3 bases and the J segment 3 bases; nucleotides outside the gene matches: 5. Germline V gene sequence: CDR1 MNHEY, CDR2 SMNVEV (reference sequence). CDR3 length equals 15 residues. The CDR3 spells CASSFIGTGTDTQYF. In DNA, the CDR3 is TGTGCCAGCAGTTTCATCGGGACAGGAACAGATACGCAGTATTTT.

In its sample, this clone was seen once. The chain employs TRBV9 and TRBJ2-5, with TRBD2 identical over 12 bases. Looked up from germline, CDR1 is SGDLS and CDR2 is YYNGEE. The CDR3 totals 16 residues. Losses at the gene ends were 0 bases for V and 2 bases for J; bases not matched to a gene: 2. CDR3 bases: TGTGCCAGCAGCGTAGCGACTAGCGGGAGTCAAGAGACCCAGTACTTC. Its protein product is CASSVATSGSQETQYF.

This CDR3 reads CASSWETSGMTGELFF. DNA for the CDR3: TGTGCCAGCAGCTGGGAGACTAGCGGGATGACCGGGGAGCTGTTTTTT. The chain combines TRBV5-4 with TRBJ2-2, with 11 bases identical to TRBD2. CDR3 length: 16 amino acids. V shed 3 bases, J shed 5 bases, and the junction held 6 bases outside the gene matches. Germline CDR1 reads SGHNT; CDR2 reads YYREEE (reference sequence).

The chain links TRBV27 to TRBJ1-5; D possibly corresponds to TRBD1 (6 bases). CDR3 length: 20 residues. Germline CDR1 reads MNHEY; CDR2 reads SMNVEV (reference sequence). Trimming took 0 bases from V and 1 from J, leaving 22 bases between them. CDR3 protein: CASSLSRPLIQGRSNQPQHF. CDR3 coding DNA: TGTGCCAGCAGTTTATCGAGACCCCTGATTCAGGGGAGAAGCAATCAGCCCCAGCATTTT.

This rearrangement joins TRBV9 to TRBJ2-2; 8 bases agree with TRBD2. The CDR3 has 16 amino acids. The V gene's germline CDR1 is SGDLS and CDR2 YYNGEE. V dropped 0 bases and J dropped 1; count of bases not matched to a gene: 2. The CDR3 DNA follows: TGTGCCAGCAGCGTAGGACTAGCGAGGAACACCGGGGAGCTGTTTTTT. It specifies CASSVGLARNTGELFF. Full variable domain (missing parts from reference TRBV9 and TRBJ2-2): DSGVTQTPKHLITATGQRVTLRCSPRSGDLSVYWYQQSLDQGLQFLIQYYNGEERAKGNILERFSAQQFPDLHSELNLSSLELGDSALYFCASSVGLARNTGELFFGEGSRLTVL.

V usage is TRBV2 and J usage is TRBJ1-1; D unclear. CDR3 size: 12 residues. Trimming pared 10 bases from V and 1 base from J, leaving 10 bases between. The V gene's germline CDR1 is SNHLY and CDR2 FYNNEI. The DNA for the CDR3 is TGTGCCACGGGATTTTCGAACACTGAAGCTTTCTTT. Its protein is CATGFSNTEAFF.

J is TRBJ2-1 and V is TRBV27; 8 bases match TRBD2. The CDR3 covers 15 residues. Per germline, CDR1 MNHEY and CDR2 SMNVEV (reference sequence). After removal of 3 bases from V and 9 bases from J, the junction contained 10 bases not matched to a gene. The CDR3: CASSLNGGGRGEQFF. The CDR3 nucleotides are TGTGCCAGCAGTTTGAATGGCGGGGGGCGCGGTGAGCAGTTCTTC.

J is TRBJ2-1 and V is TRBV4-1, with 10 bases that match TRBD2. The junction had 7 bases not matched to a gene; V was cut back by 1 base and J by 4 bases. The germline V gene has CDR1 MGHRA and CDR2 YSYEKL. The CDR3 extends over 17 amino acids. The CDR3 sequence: CASSQGSGGAGYNEQFF. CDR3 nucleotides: TGCGCCAGCAGCCAAGGCAGCGGGGGGGCCGGATACAATGAGCAGTTCTTC.

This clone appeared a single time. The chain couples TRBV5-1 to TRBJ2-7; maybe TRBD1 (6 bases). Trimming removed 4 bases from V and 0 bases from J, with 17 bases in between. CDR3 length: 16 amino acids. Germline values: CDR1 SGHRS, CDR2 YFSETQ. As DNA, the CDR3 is TGCGCCAGCAGCCCACGAGGACAGACCAGCTCCTACGAGCAGTACTTC. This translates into CASSPRGQTSSYEQYF. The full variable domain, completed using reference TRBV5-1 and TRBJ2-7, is KAGVTQTPRYLIKTRGQQVTLSCSPISGHRSVSWYQQTPGQGLQFLFEYFSETQRNKGNFPGRFSGRQFSNSRSEMNVSTLELGDSALYLCASSPRGQTSSYEQYFGPGTRLTVT.

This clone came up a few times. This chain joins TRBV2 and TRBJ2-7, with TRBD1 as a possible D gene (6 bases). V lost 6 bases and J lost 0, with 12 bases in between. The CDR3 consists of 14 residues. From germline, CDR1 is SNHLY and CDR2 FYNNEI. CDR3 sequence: CASSPQGTSYEQYF. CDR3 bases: TGTGCCAGCAGCCCCCAGGGGACCTCCTACGAGCAGTACTTC.

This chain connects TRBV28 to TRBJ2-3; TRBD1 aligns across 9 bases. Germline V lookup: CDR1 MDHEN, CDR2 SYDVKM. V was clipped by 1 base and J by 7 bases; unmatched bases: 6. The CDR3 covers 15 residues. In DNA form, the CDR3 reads TGTGCCAGCAGTTTATACCGGGACAGGGACAATACGCAGTATTTT. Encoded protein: CASSLYRDRDNTQYF. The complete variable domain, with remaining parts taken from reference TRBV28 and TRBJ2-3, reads DVKVTQSSRYLVKRTGEKVFLECVQDMDHENMFWYRQDPGLGLRLIYFSYDVKMKEKGDIPEGYSVSREKKERFSLILESASTNQTSMYLCASSLYRDRDNTQYFGPGTRLTVL.

CDR3: CATSRGRGKNYGYTF. CDR3 nucleotide sequence: TGTGCCACCAGCAGAGGGCGGGGGAAGAACTATGGCTACACCTTC. The rearrangement uses TRBV15 and TRBJ1-2; D is perhaps TRBD1 (5 bases). The CDR3 length is 15 residues. Germline V gene sequence: CDR1 LNHNV, CDR2 YYDKDF (reference sequence). The germline V and J ends were trimmed by 1 base and 2 bases, with 11 bases remaining between them.

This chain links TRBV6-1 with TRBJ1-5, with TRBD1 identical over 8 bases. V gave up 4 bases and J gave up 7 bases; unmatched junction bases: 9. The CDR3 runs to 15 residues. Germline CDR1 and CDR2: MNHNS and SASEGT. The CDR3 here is CASSGGQGPSQPQHF. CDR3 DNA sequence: TGTGCCAGCAGTGGAGGACAGGGCCCTTCCCAGCCCCAGCATTTT.